These 10 T cell receptor beta chains were sequenced from one sample in a study of CD8 T cells in Susac syndrome (dated by TCRdb to the late 2010s). Receptor libraries were prepared by the immunoSEQ multiplex PCR assay. RNA was extracted using the RNeasy kit, and about 0.45 to 1 microgram was reverse transcribed with random hexamers. TCRdb reanalyzed the raw reads on its own, using fastp at Q25 for trimming and MiXCR for clone calling, and kept in-frame beta chains. Rows with a matching CDR3 protein are joined into one entry that keeps the most common DNA and genes. Across this sample there are about 80,000 distinct CDR3 sequences, with 90% to 95% seen only once. The biggest ten clones account for roughly 0.97% of the sample. The sequencing sample was made of CD8+ T cells from PBMCs. Source of these receptors: a human donor with Susac syndrome.

The V and J genes are TRBV30 and TRBJ2-7, with TRBD1 identical over 9 bases. The CDR3 has 14 amino acids. V lost 2 bases and J lost 7; bases outside the gene matches: 9. The V gene's germline CDR1 is GTSNPN and CDR2 SVGIG (reference sequence). The CDR3 coding sequence is TGTGCCTGGAGTCGGGGACAGGGCCTAGAGGAGCAGTACTTC. It specifies CAWSRGQGLEEQYF.

This clonotype was counted a single time. V is TRBV29-1 and J is TRBJ1-1; D ambiguous. This CDR3 is built from 14 residues. With 0 bases removed from V and 0 bases from J, the gap between germline ends came to 8 bases. The germline gives CDR1 SQVTM, CDR2 ANQGSEA. CDR3 region: CSVEDPGMNTEAFF. CDR3 bases: TGCAGCGTTGAAGATCCTGGGATGAACACTGAAGCTTTCTTT. The full variable domain, completed using reference TRBV29-1 and TRBJ1-1, is SAVISQKPSRDICQRGTSLTIQCQVDSQVTMMFWYRQQPGQSLTLIATANQGSEATYESGFVIDKFPISRPNLTFSTLTVSNMSPEDSSIYLCSVEDPGMNTEAFFGQGTRLTVV.

The table lists this clonotype with a count of one. V gene TRBV28 combines with J gene TRBJ1-1; no firm D call. The CDR3 loop spans 13 amino acids. With 6 bases removed from V and 1 base from J, the gap between germline ends came to 9 bases. Germline V gives CDR1 MDHEN, CDR2 SYDVKM. The CDR3: CASSIIRNTEAFF. The CDR3 bases are TGTGCCAGCAGCATCATTCGGAACACTGAAGCTTTCTTT.

This chain connects TRBV6-1 to TRBJ2-1; tentatively, D is TRBD2 (5 bases). Trimming left V 6 bases short and J 0 bases short, with 12 bases between. The CDR3 sequence is 15 residues long. CDR1 MNHNS and CDR2 SASEGT come from the germline V gene. The CDR3, as DNA: TGTGCCAGCAGAAAAGCGGATAGCTCCTACAATGAGCAGTTCTTC. This sequence encodes CASRKADSSYNEQFF.

The chain uses TRBV11-2 and TRBJ2-5; D might be TRBD2 (5 bases). This CDR3 contains 16 residues. V shed 1 base and J shed 2 bases, with 14 bases lying between them. Germline V gene lookup returns CDR1 SGHAT and CDR2 FQNNGV. CDR3 nucleotides: TGTGCCAGCAGCTTAGGGGGTTCCGGAGGACAAGAGACCCAGTACTTC. This translates into CASSLGGSGGQETQYF. The complete variable domain, with remaining parts taken from reference TRBV11-2 and TRBJ2-5, reads EAGVAQSPRYKIIEKRQSVAFWCNPISGHATLYWYQQILGQGPKLLIQFQNNGVVDDSQLPKDRFSAERLKGVDSTLKIQPAKLEDSAVYLCASSLGGSGGQETQYFGPGTRLLVL.

The chain joins TRBV7-6 to TRBJ2-3; TRBD1 might be the D (5 bases). The CDR3 covers 15 residues. V shed 2 bases and J shed 6 bases, with 15 bases lying between them. CDR1 is SGHVS and CDR2 is FNYEAQ in the germline V gene. CDR3 sequence (DNA): TGTGCCAGCAGCTTACTAGGGGAAGACTCTGATACGCAGTATTTT. Its translation: CASSLLGEDSDTQYF.

J is TRBJ2-5 and V is TRBV27; TRBD1 or TRBD2 may be the D gene (5 bases each). Trimming took 6 bases from V and 4 from J, leaving 18 bases between them. CDR1 and CDR2 from the germline V gene are MNHEY and SMNVEV (reference sequence). This CDR3 has 15 amino acids. The CDR3 nucleotides are TGTGCCAGCAGCAGGGACCCAAGGTCGGGAGAGACCCAGTACTTC. Encoded protein: CASSRDPRSGETQYF.

The rearrangement links TRBV2 to TRBJ2-7, with D perhaps TRBD2 (5 bases). Germline CDR1 SNHLY, CDR2 FYNNEI. The CDR3 sequence is 12 residues long. Trimming shortened V by 11 bases and J by 2 bases, and 13 bases separated the two germline ends. The CDR3 spells CAQRSYTYEQYF. CDR3 in DNA: TGTGCCCAGCGGTCCTACACCTACGAGCAGTACTTC. The whole variable domain, remainder taken from reference TRBV2 and TRBJ2-7, is EPEVTQTPSHQVTQMGQEVILRCVPISNHLYFYWYRQILGQKVEFLVSFYNNEISEKSEIFDDQFSVERPDGSNFTLKIRSTKLEDSAMYFCAQRSYTYEQYFGPGTRLTVT.

V usage is TRBV18 and J usage is TRBJ2-1; perhaps D is TRBD1 or TRBD2 (5 bases each). Per the germline V gene, CDR1 is KGHSH and CDR2 is LQKENI. This CDR3 spans 18 amino acids. V was pared by 2 bases and J by 5 bases, with 22 bases between. CDR3 sequence reads: CASSPFTAPSLGDNEQFF. CDR3 DNA: TGTGCCAGCTCACCATTTACTGCCCCCAGCTTGGGGGACAATGAGCAGTTCTTC.

A note on this clonotype: No DNA is shown, since the ends of the CDR3 on it are uncertain; the CDR3 is the one TCRdb lists. The chain couples TRBV24-1 to TRBJ2-2; the listed D gene, TRBD1, was not tested against the DNA. Per the germline V gene, CDR1 is KGHDR and CDR2 is SFDVKD. The CDR3 region is 18 residues in length, termini included. CDR3 amino acids: CATSDLQDRFRTPGSCFF.